This TCR delta chain originates from a study of γδ T cells in repeated Plasmodium falciparum infection. Study background: Malian children with intense seasonal malaria exposure were compared with matched Australian children. Each infection was followed by sampling at 21 days, plus baseline and some pre-infection draws.

Vgamma9/Vdelta2+ and Vdelta2-negative gammadelta T cells were flow-sorted from PBMC for bulk sequencing. This CDR3 region has 23 residues. In germline, CDR1 is TSWWSYY, CDR2 QGS. This clone was observed a handful of times. Antigen: not known. The protein TCRdb gives is from a much larger clone and does not agree with this DNA's translation at residue 22, likely a read error; the protein shown here comes from the DNA. TCRdb reapplied CATT to the multiplex PCR reads. The sample lists about 48,000 delta-chain clones, roughly 1.6% occurring once. Notes on the study in general: Many TCRgamma sequences overlapped between individuals in stable Vgamma9/Vdelta2+ repertoires.

Sequences were obtained from gamma-delta T cells from blood. The chain recombines TRDV1 with TRDJ1; 7 nucleotides match TRDD3. This sequence was found in a pool of human donors (malaria-infected and uninfected, not separated). CDR3 DNA sequence: TGTGCTCTTGGTGAAAGGGGAGCTCCCAAGGGGAACATACTGGGGATGAGGCCCGATAAACTCACCTTT. It encodes CALGERGAPKGNILGMRPDKLTF.